This T cell receptor (beta chain) was captured by sequencing in a study of blood T cell repertoires in COVID-19 (TCRdb year 2020). Study-level background: Samples from collaborators originated in the United States, Italy and Spain and spanned both the acute and convalescent phases of COVID-19. The repertoires were made available in a free public database intended to serve as a resource for research on the immune response to SARS-CoV-2. Samples were obtained from the ongoing ImmuneRACE study (first 160 participants) and from 1,254 subjects provided by 6 global collaborators. The prospective study material was composed of cDNA or gDNA derived from T cells, B-cell-depleted T cells, or PBMCs. Where available, HLA class I and class II types were obtained from metadata supplied by the sample provider rather than from assay-based typing. The sample metadata nearly always contained a de-identified subject ID, COVID-19 status, age in years and sex. Deeply sampled blood TCRbeta repertoires from subjects exposed to, actively infected with, or recovered from COVID-19 were included in the dataset.

At the junction V is shortened by 8 bases and J by 5 bases, with 10 bases in between. The germline V gene (reference sequence) sets CDR1 to LNHDA and CDR2 to SQIVND. Measured from the cysteine to the phenylalanine, the CDR3 is 13 residues long. This entry keeps only the CDR3 DNA: 39 bases, framed from base 1. Comment on this clone: The target of this receptor is not known. Within one base of it there is no much larger clone, and no base qualities were kept. The sample holds other DNA sequences that translate to the same CDR3.

Overall results and qualifications from the work: The quantity of clinical and demographic metadata differed by source and by participant and was supplied without curation.

TCRbeta CDR3 regions were amplified from genomic DNA by means of the immunoSEQ Assay, a bias-controlled multiplex PCR. The study's processing was this. Nucleated cell counts per sample were estimated from amplification of reference gene primers within the assay. Sequence reads were collapsed and filtered to measure the absolute abundance of every unique TCRbeta CDR3 rearrangement. For each sample, productive Simpson clonality was calculated by taking the square root of Simpson's diversity index across productive rearrangements. TCRdb retrieved this table from immuneACCESS and kept in-frame rearrangements only. Not all clones are present; in checked studies, unresolved V genes account for under half, and no reason is known for the remainder. Clonal size and the V and J genes are those of that table, whereas D and trimming came from the DNA. Within this sample are under 150,000 clones, with about 87% of them counted one time only. The ten largest clones represent more than 3.5% of the sample.

Collaborating institutions collected whole blood in K2EDTA tubes following their own protocols. For TCRbeta analysis, collaborators shipped samples in one of three forms: frozen whole blood, isolated PBMCs, or DNA extracted from either of those sample types. The V and J genes are TRBV19 and TRBJ1-6, with a tentative D gene TRBD1 over 5 matching bases. Sequences were obtained from peripheral blood. This clonotype originated in a woman between 40 and 50 years old with acute or convalescent COVID-19. Read as DNA, the sequence is TGTGCCAGTTCCGACAGCCATAATTCACCCCTCCACTTT. It is translated as CASSDSHNSPLHF.